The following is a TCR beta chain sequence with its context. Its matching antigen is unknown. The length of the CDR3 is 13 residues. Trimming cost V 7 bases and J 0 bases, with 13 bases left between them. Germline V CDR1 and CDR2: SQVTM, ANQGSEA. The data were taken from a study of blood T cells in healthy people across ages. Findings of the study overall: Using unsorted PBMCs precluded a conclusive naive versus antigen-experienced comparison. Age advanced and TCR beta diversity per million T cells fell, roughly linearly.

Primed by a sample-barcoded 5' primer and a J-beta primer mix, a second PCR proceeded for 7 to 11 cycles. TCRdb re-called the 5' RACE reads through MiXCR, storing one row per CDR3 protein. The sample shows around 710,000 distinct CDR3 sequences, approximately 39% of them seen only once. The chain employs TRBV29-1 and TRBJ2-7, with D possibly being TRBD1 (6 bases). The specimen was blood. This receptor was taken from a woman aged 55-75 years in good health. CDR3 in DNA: TGCAGCGCATCCGGGACACTCTCCTACGAGCAGTACTTC. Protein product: CSASGTLSYEQYF.